This T cell receptor (beta chain) was retrieved from a study of siplizumab effects on memory and regulatory T cells. Data came from immunoSEQ multiplex PCR; TCRdb stores just in-frame clones and leaves some out. The sample holds over 95,000 clones, roughly 95% seen once. Study-wide results and caveats: Naive T cells seemed more diverse than memory cells and seemed major alloresponse contributors.

Remarks on this clone: Antigen unknown.

The CDR3 is 14 residues long. CDR1 SGHRS and CDR2 YFSETQ come from the germline V gene. The V end was cut by 0 bases, the J end by 1 base, with 7 bases between. The chain recombines TRBV5-1 with TRBJ1-1; D gene unclear. The source of this sequence is a human donor in good health. The sample comprised non-Treg CD4+ T cells sorted from blood. The DNA of the CDR3 is TGCGCCAGCAGCTTGGAGGCGGCGAACACTGAAGCTTTCTTT. This encodes CASSLEAANTEAFF.